This T cell receptor (beta chain) was recovered during a study of blood T cell repertoires in COVID-19. In germline, CDR1 is SQVTM, CDR2 ANQGSEA. This CDR3 contains 13 residues. Trimming removed 7 bases from V and 7 bases from J, with 17 bases in between. Clones were read by immunoSEQ multiplex PCR, and TCRdb kept only the in-frame ones, dropping some. The sample includes approximately 76,000 clones, about nine tenths seen only once; the top ten take approximately 17%. This clone was recorded a few times. The receptor was derived from a man of 80 years or more in a cohort sampled during active COVID-19. The V and J genes are TRBV29-1 and TRBJ1-5, with D hard to call. The sequenced material came from peripheral blood. As DNA, the CDR3 is TGCAGCGCCAACACGGGTACCGGGCAGCCCCAGCATTTT. Translated, it gives CSANTGTGQPQHF.